Shown below are 23 T cell receptor beta chains from a single sample sequenced in a study of lymphopenia after photon versus proton radiotherapy. Generated by immunoSEQ multiplex PCR, the TCRdb table keeps only in-frame clones and is missing some. There are tens of thousands of clones in the sample; approximately 90% occur only once, and around 2.6% lies in the top ten. The sequencing here drew on peripheral blood, taken from a patient treated with photon-based radiotherapy. Every receptor here comes from a woman aged 70 to 79 with pancreatic cancer.

The genes are TRBV6-6 and TRBJ2-2, with a tentative D call TRBD1 (6 bases). Germline-derived CDR1 and CDR2 are MNHNY and SVGAGI (reference sequence). There are 14 residues in the CDR3. Trimming cost V 6 bases and J 4 bases, with 12 bases left between them. CDR3 in amino acids: CASSGQSGTGELFF. CDR3 nucleotide sequence: TGTGCCAGCAGCGGACAGTCGGGCACCGGGGAGCTGTTTTTT.

The chain is built from TRBV28 and TRBJ2-1, with a possible D match to TRBD2 (6 bases). CDR3 length: 19 residues. Trimming left V 6 bases short and J 0 bases short, with 24 bases between. CDR1 is MDHEN, CDR2 SYDVKM, per germline. The CDR3 region has the DNA TGTGCCAGCAGCCACCGAGGAGGGGCCTTCTCTAGCTCCTACAATGAGCAGTTCTTC. Its protein is CASSHRGGAFSSSYNEQFF.

This chain links TRBV7-2 with TRBJ2-1; 15 bases are a match to TRBD2. From germline, CDR1 is SGHTA and CDR2 FQGNSA. Trimming at V came to 3 bases and at J to 7 bases, leaving 10 bases not matched to a gene. The CDR3 has 18 residues. The CDR3 coding sequence is TGTGCCAGCAGCTTGGGGCTCGGACTAGCGGGAGGGCGGAATGAGCAGTTCTTC. Encoded protein: CASSLGLGLAGGRNEQFF.

This rearrangement joins TRBV27 to TRBJ2-4, with a weak D call TRBD1 (6 bases). V lost 6 bases and J 0 bases, leaving 15 bases between the germline ends. CDR3 length: 16 residues. CDR1 and CDR2 from the germline V gene are MNHEY and SMNVEV (reference sequence). CDR3 nucleotide sequence: TGTGCCAGCAGCCGAACAGGGCTACTAGCCAAAAACATTCAGTACTTC. Protein: CASSRTGLLAKNIQYF.

The V call is TRBV27, the J call TRBJ2-3; D is undetermined. V was pared by 3 bases and J by 0 bases, with 13 bases between. CDR3 size: 16 residues. Germline CDR1 reads MNHEY; CDR2 reads SMNVEV (reference sequence). This chain's CDR3 is CASSFRLGVSTDTQYF. CDR3 DNA: TGTGCCAGCAGTTTTCGTCTAGGAGTAAGCACAGATACGCAGTATTTT.

This chain links TRBV4-3 with TRBJ1-5, with D unresolved. Germline CDR1 is LGHNA and CDR2 is YSLEER. This CDR3 is built from 14 residues. Deletions cut 0 bases from V and 3 bases from J, with 6 bases between. The CDR3: CASSQDRSNQPQHF. The CDR3, as DNA: TGCGCCAGCAGCCAAGACAGGTCCAATCAGCCCCAGCATTTT.

This chain connects TRBV2 to TRBJ2-2; unclear D gene. This CDR3 is 13 amino acids long. V lost 2 bases, J lost 6 bases, and 7 bases lay in between. Germline loops: CDR1 SNHLY, CDR2 FYNNEI. CDR3 DNA: TGTGCCAGCAGTGAATTTGAGGCCGGGGAGCTGTTTTTT. Amino acids: CASSEFEAGELFF.

The rearrangement links TRBV18 to TRBJ1-2, with unresolved D. The CDR3 has 14 residues. The V end was cut by 3 bases, the J end by 8 bases, with 16 bases between. The germline V gene encodes CDR1 KGHSH and CDR2 LQKENI. CDR3 DNA sequence: TGTGCCAGCTCACCGAGGGCGCCGGATGGGGGCTACACCTTC. Its protein product is CASSPRAPDGGYTF.

The table lists this clone with a count of one. As DNA, the CDR3 is TGCGCCAGCAGCGGGGGACAGAATGGTAATGAAAAACTGTTTTTT. Residues: CASSGGQNGNEKLFF. The J gene is TRBJ1-4, the V gene TRBV5-1; TRBD1 agrees at 7 bases. Trimming removed 4 bases from V and 4 bases from J; junction bases left unmatched: 7. CDR1 and CDR2 (germline): SGHRS, YFSETQ. CDR3 size: 15 residues.

This rearrangement joins TRBV6-5 to TRBJ2-1; possibly TRBD1 or TRBD2 for D (5 bases each). The germline V and J ends were trimmed by 6 bases and 10 bases, with 22 bases remaining between them. Germline CDR1 MNHEY, CDR2 SVGAGI. The CDR3 has 15 amino acids. The CDR3 here is CASSGAQGVVGEQFF. CDR3 DNA: TGTGCCAGCAGCGGAGCCCAGGGAGTAGTAGGGGAGCAGTTCTTC.

The rearrangement joins TRBV5-1 to TRBJ2-3, with TRBD1 matching over 7 bases. Germline assignment: CDR1 SGHRS and CDR2 YFSETQ. V lost 5 bases to trimming and J lost 2 bases; unmatched junction nucleotides: 5. The CDR3 loop spans 14 amino acids. The CDR3 region is CASSRGQFTDTQYF. Here the CDR3 DNA reads TGCGCCAGCAGTCGGGGACAGTTCACAGATACGCAGTATTTT.

J is TRBJ2-7 and V is TRBV7-2, with D possibly TRBD1 on 6 matching bases. The germline gives CDR1 SGHTA, CDR2 FQGNSA. The CDR3 covers 13 residues. Trimming pared 5 bases from V and 6 bases from J, leaving 14 bases between. CDR3 DNA: TGTGCCAGCAGCCCCGGACCAGGGGCCGAGCAGTACTTC. Translation: CASSPGPGAEQYF.

This clone was seen a single time. The chain carries TRBV19 and TRBJ2-3, with D perhaps matching TRBD1 (5 bases). The germline V gene encodes CDR1 LNHDA and CDR2 SQIVND (reference sequence). Trimming cost V 2 bases and J 6 bases, with 9 bases left between them. This CDR3 comprises 13 residues. CDR3 DNA sequence: TGTGCCAGTAGTATAACTTCAGGGGATACGCAGTATTTT. Translated, it gives CASSITSGDTQYF.

V is TRBV29-1 and J is TRBJ2-7; 10 positions agree with TRBD2. The length of the CDR3 is 14 residues. Per the germline V gene, CDR1 is SQVTM and CDR2 is ANQGSEA. J was trimmed by 6 bases and V by 4 bases; bases with no gene match: 9. The CDR3 protein is CSVGEGRTSGEQYF. The CDR3 DNA sequence: TGCAGCGTTGGAGAGGGACGGACTAGCGGCGAGCAGTACTTC.

The chain uses TRBV5-1 and TRBJ2-5, with D perhaps matching TRBD2 (5 bases). The CDR3 extends over 15 amino acids. Trimming stripped 0 bases from V and 0 bases from J, with 9 bases between. CDR1 and CDR2 (germline): SGHRS, YFSETQ. The CDR3 sequence: CASSLDGINQETQYF. Here the CDR3 DNA reads TGCGCCAGCAGCTTGGACGGGATAAACCAAGAGACCCAGTACTTC.

As for this clone: One end of the junction fails to match germline, which may point to a read error. This chain links TRBV4-2 with TRBJ2-7; TRBD1 matches at 8 bases. The CDR3 has 15 amino acids. From germline, CDR1 is LGHNA and CDR2 YNFKEQ. The chain's CDR3 is CASSQDRQGADEQCF. As DNA, the CDR3 is TGTGCCAGCAGCCAAGATAGGCAGGGGGCCGACGAGCAGTGCTTC.

This chain uses TRBV4-1 with TRBJ2-2; tentative D call: TRBD2 (6 bases). Trimming cost V 1 base and J 1 base, with 10 bases left between them. The CDR3 has 16 residues. Germline CDR1 MGHRA, CDR2 YSYEKL. DNA for the CDR3: TGCGCCAGCAGCCAAGTCACTAGCCAGAACACCGGGGAGCTGTTTTTT. This codes for CASSQVTSQNTGELFF.

This chain connects TRBV18 to TRBJ2-1; no reliable D call. Germline assignment: CDR1 KGHSH and CDR2 LQKENI. The CDR3 runs 13 residues. With 0 bases removed from V and 7 bases from J, the gap between germline ends came to 7 bases. CDR3 sequence: CASSPPMGNEQFF. As DNA, the CDR3 is TGTGCCAGCTCACCACCGATGGGTAATGAGCAGTTCTTC.

The chain uses TRBV6-5 and TRBJ2-3; 7 bases are shared with TRBD1. The CDR3 has 15 amino acids. With V trimmed by 6 bases and J by 2 bases, 8 bases remained unmatched. Germline CDR1 is MNHEY and CDR2 is SVGAGI. In nucleotides, the CDR3 is TGTGCCAGCAGCCAGGGGGACGGAATCACAGATACGCAGTATTTT. Translating gives CASSQGDGITDTQYF.

The CDR3 DNA follows: TGTGCCAGCAGCCACCCGACAGGGAGGGACACTGAAGCTTTCTTT. This sequence encodes CASSHPTGRDTEAFF. V is TRBV7-8 and J is TRBJ1-1; 7 nucleotides agree with TRBD1. The CDR3 is 15 amino acids. Germline CDR1 and CDR2: SGHVS and FQNEAQ. J lost 3 bases, V lost 5 bases, and 9 bases had no gene match.

J is TRBJ1-5 and V is TRBV7-2; no clear D. V lost 5 bases and J 3 bases, leaving 8 bases between the germline ends. Germline V lookup: CDR1 SGHTA, CDR2 FQGNSA. The CDR3 sequence is 13 residues long. The CDR3 protein is CASSLGHNQPQHF. The CDR3, as DNA: TGTGCCAGCAGCCTGGGCCACAATCAGCCCCAGCATTTT. Drawing the rest from reference TRBV7-2 and TRBJ1-5, the complete variable domain is GAGVSQSPSNKVTEKGKDVELRCDPISGHTALYWYRQSLGQGLEFLIYFQGNSAPDKSGLPSDRFSAERTGGSVSTLTIQRTQQEDSAVYLCASSLGHNQPQHFGDGTRLSIL.

The V call is TRBV5-4, the J call TRBJ2-2, with 8 bases matching TRBD1. With 6 bases clipped from V and 2 bases from J, the junction kept 6 bases outside the gene matches. Germline CDR1 is SGHNT and CDR2 is YYREEE (reference sequence). This CDR3 region has 15 residues. The CDR3 loop reads CASTITGGNTGELFF. CDR3 DNA sequence: TGTGCCAGCACCATTACAGGGGGAAACACCGGGGAGCTGTTTTTT. Complete variable domain (other parts from reference TRBV5-4 and TRBJ2-2): ETGVTQSPTHLIKTRGQQVTLRCSSQSGHNTVSWYQQALGQGPQFIFQYYREEENGRGNFPPRFSGLQFPNYSSELNVNALELDDSALYLCASTITGGNTGELFFGEGSRLTVL.

This chain links TRBV16 with TRBJ1-6; D perhaps matches TRBD1 (5 bases). The CDR3 contains 12 residues. Trimming removed 4 bases at V and 7 bases at J, with 5 bases between. Germline lookup yields CDR1 KGHSY and CDR2 FQNENV. The CDR3 DNA reads TGTGCCAGCAGCCCAGGGAATTCACCCCTCCACTTT. Translation gives CASSPGNSPLHF.